The clone carrying this T cell receptor beta chain was detected many times. Antigen: not known. These data originate in a study of neurological immune-mediated disorders. The CDR3 covers 12 residues. Deletions cut 7 bases from V and 5 bases from J, with 6 bases between. CDR1 and CDR2 (germline): MNHEY, SMNVEV (reference sequence). The study's findings and limits: Across subjects, no CDR3 amino acid sequence appeared in expanded clones of more than one subject, a finding that suggested private repertoires in all groups.

cDNA synthesis was performed by 5'RACE with 10-nucleotide random UMIs. TCRdb independently ran MiXCR on the 5' RACE reads; one entry per CDR3 protein. Found here are about 41,000 distinct CDR3 sequences, around 15% of them singletons; the top ten hold about 3.6%. The chain carries TRBV27 and TRBJ1-6; D gene ambiguous. Sequencing was carried out using CD4+ T cells from blood. The receptor was derived from an older woman with HTLV-1-associated myelopathy (HAM/TSP). CDR3 sequence (DNA): TGTGCCAGCACAACGAATAATTCACCCCTCCACTTT. This encodes CASTTNNSPLHF.